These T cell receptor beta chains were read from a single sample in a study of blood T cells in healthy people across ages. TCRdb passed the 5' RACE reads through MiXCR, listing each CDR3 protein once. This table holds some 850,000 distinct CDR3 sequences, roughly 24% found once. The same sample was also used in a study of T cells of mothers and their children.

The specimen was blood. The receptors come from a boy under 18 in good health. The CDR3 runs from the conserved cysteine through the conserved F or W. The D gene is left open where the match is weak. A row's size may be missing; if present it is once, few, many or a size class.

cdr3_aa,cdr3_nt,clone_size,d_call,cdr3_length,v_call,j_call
CASSVPDRMNTEAFF,TGTGCCAGCAGCGTACCTGACAGGATGAACACTGAAGCTTTCTTT,NA,NA,15,TRBV9,TRBJ1-1
CASSREIMNTEAFF,TGTGCCAGCTCACGCGAGATCATGAACACTGAAGCTTTCTTT,NA,NA,14,TRBV18,TRBJ1-1
CSAQADTQYF,TGCAGTGCTCAAGCAGATACGCAGTATTTT,NA,NA,10,TRBV20-1,TRBJ2-3
CSATPGTGGFNNNQPQHF,TGCAGTGCTACCCCCGGGACAGGGGGCTTCAATAACAATCAGCCCCAGCATTTT,few,TRBD1,18,TRBV20-1,TRBJ1-5
CASRGAGINQPQHF,TGTGCCAGCAGGGGGGCCGGCATCAATCAGCCCCAGCATTTT,few,NA,14,TRBV12-3/TRBV12-4,TRBJ1-5
CASSSQVGETQYF,TGCGCCAGCAGCTCTCAAGTAGGAGAGACCCAGTACTTC,NA,NA,13,TRBV5-1,TRBJ2-5
CASSPRRYTQETQYF,TGCGCCAGCAGCCCGCGGCGATACACCCAAGAGACCCAGTACTTC,many,NA,15,TRBV5-1,TRBJ2-5
CASSAYRSGGEETQYF,TGTGCCAGCAGCGCCTATCGATCGGGCGGAGAAGAGACCCAGTACTTC,few,NA,16,TRBV9,TRBJ2-5
CAISHGLAGDFSTDTQYF,TGTGCCATCAGTCACGGACTAGCGGGAGACTTTAGCACAGATACGCAGTATTTT,few,TRBD2,18,TRBV10-3,TRBJ2-3
CASSQEGWGSRGYTF,TGCGCCAGCAGCCAAGAGGGTTGGGGTTCTCGAGGCTACACCTTC,few,NA,15,TRBV4-1,TRBJ1-2
CASSLWKGETQYF,TGTGCCAGCAGCTTATGGAAGGGGGAGACCCAGTACTTC,few,NA,13,TRBV7-3,TRBJ2-5
CASSFVATNEKLFF,TGTGCCAGCAGTTTCGTCGCAACTAATGAAAAACTGTTTTTT,NA,NA,14,TRBV27,TRBJ1-4
CASTSSTSGGANEQFF,TGTGCCAGCACCAGCTCAACTAGCGGGGGGGCAAATGAGCAGTTCTTC,few,TRBD2,16,TRBV2,TRBJ2-1
CAISGDIQYF,TGTGCCATATCCGGGGACATTCAGTACTTC,NA,NA,10,TRBV2,TRBJ2-4
CASSAGGEANEKLFF,TGTGCCAGCAGCGCCGGGGGAGAGGCTAATGAAAAACTGTTTTTT,NA,NA,15,TRBV11-2,TRBJ1-4
CSVEMDRGRVGANVLTF,TGCAGCGTTGAAATGGACAGGGGGCGCGTTGGGGCCAACGTCCTGACTTTC,NA,TRBD1,17,TRBV29-1,TRBJ2-6
CASSQDLGGGSYNEQVF,TGTGCCAGCAGCCAAGATCTGGGCGGGGGTTCCTACAATGAGCAGGTCTTC,NA,TRBD2,17,TRBV4-2,TRBJ2-1
CASSMGTGGQETQYF,TGTGCCAGCTCAATGGGGACAGGGGGCCAAGAGACCCAGTACTTC,few,TRBD1,15,TRBV18,TRBJ2-5
CASSLQSADEQFF,TGTGCCAGCAGCTTGCAGAGCGCCGATGAGCAGTTCTTC,few,NA,13,TRBV7-2,TRBJ2-1
CASSLSANQPQHF,TGTGCCAGCAGCCTCTCTGCGAATCAGCCCCAGCATTTT,few,NA,13,TRBV7-3,TRBJ1-5
CTSSLVRGQGYTF,TGTACCAGCAGCCTTGTGAGGGGTCAGGGCTACACCTTC,NA,NA,13,TRBV5-5,TRBJ1-2
CAWSIHRGETQYF,TGTGCCTGGAGTATACACCGGGGGGAGACCCAGTACTTC,once,NA,13,TRBV30,TRBJ2-5
CASSPDGDRGPGKTQYF,TGTGCCAGCTCACCAGACGGGGACAGGGGGCCTGGAAAGACCCAGTACTTC,few,TRBD1,17,TRBV18,TRBJ2-5
CASRTPAGRSTEAFF,TGTGCCAGCAGAACCCCCGCGGGACGAAGCACGGAAGCTTTCTTT,NA,NA,15,TRBV11-2,TRBJ1-1
CASSKGGSLQGSWEQYF,TGTGCCAGCAGTAAAGGTGGTAGTTTACAGGGGTCATGGGAGCAGTACTTC,NA,TRBD1,17,TRBV28,TRBJ2-5
CASSTGQYSGANVLTF,TGTGCCAGCAGCACCGGACAGTACTCTGGGGCCAACGTCCTGACTTTC,NA,NA,16,TRBV7-9,TRBJ2-6
CASSYSPGEGYTF,TGTGCCAGCAGTTACTCCCCAGGGGAGGGCTACACCTTC,few,NA,13,TRBV6-5,TRBJ1-2
CASGLSLGNTIYF,TGTGCTAGTGGTTTGAGTTTAGGAAACACCATATATTTT,few,NA,13,TRBV12-5,TRBJ1-3
CSASTGAHEQYF,TGCAGTGCTAGCACAGGGGCCCACGAGCAGTACTTC,NA,TRBD1,12,TRBV20-1,TRBJ2-7
CASRSTGQGSYEQYF,TGTGCCAGCAGATCAACGGGACAGGGCTCCTACGAGCAGTACTTC,NA,TRBD1,15,TRBV12-3/TRBV12-4,TRBJ2-7
CASSGTAGETQYF,TGTGCCAGCAGCGGGACGGCCGGAGAGACCCAGTACTTC,NA,NA,13,TRBV6-5,TRBJ2-5
CASSPTVYGYTF,TGTGCCAGCAGTCCGACGGTCTATGGCTACACCTTC,few,NA,12,TRBV12-3/TRBV12-4,TRBJ1-2
CASSLDRGQTQYF,TGTGCCAGCAGCCTGGACAGGGGGCAGACCCAGTACTTC,few,TRBD1,13,TRBV28,TRBJ2-5
CASSYLSDRRQPEKLFF,TGTGCCAGCAGTTACTTGAGTGACAGGAGACAACCCGAAAAACTGTTTTTT,NA,NA,17,TRBV6-5,TRBJ1-4
CASSPEGRDGYTF,TGTGCCAGCAGCCCTGAGGGTCGGGATGGCTACACCTTC,NA,NA,13,TRBV4-2,TRBJ1-2
CASSESGGGRETQYF,TGTGCCAGCAGTGAATCCGGGGGGGGTCGAGAGACCCAGTACTTC,NA,TRBD2,15,TRBV2,TRBJ2-5
CSARGLAGVLTDTQYF,TGCAGTGCTAGAGGGCTAGCGGGAGTTCTGACAGATACGCAGTATTTT,few,TRBD2,16,TRBV20-1,TRBJ2-3
CASSHPSANVLTF,TGCGCCAGCAGCCATCCGTCGGCCAACGTCCTGACTTTC,NA,NA,13,TRBV4-1,TRBJ2-6
CASRQGIEQFF,TGTGCCAGCAGACAGGGAATTGAGCAGTTCTTC,few,NA,11,TRBV3-1,TRBJ2-1
CASSWTYRGGHNEQFF,TGTGCCAGCAGCTGGACCTACAGGGGTGGACACAATGAGCAGTTCTTC,few,TRBD1,16,TRBV5-6,TRBJ2-1
CASRLQWEQYF,TGTGCCAGCAGGCTACAGTGGGAGCAGTACTTC,NA,NA,11,TRBV6-6,TRBJ2-5
CASSHFTGEFTGELFF,TGCGCCAGCAGCCACTTCACAGGGGAGTTCACCGGGGAGCTGTTTTTT,NA,TRBD1,16,TRBV4-1,TRBJ2-2
CASSYSSWAGSGSPLHF,TGTGCCAGCAGTTACTCCAGCTGGGCGGGCTCTGGGTCACCCCTCCACTTT,few,NA,17,TRBV6-5,TRBJ1-6
CASSLATGTGGTNEQFF,TGTGCCAGCTCACTAGCGACCGGGACAGGGGGGACGAATGAGCAGTTCTTC,few,TRBD1,17,TRBV18,TRBJ2-1
CASSFYGTRVPGANVLTF,TGTGCCAGCAGTTTCTATGGAACCAGGGTCCCTGGGGCCAACGTCCTGACTTTC,NA,NA,18,TRBV28,TRBJ2-6
CASSFPPGAAGNNEQFF,TGTGCCAGCAGTTTCCCCCCGGGGGCCGCTGGGAACAATGAGCAGTTCTTC,NA,NA,17,TRBV6-5,TRBJ2-1
CASSTRQDAYEKLFF,TGTGCCAGCAGCACCCGACAGGACGCCTATGAAAAACTGTTTTTT,NA,NA,15,TRBV7-9,TRBJ1-4
CSVEGWTETQYF,TGCAGCGTTGAAGGGTGGACGGAGACCCAGTACTTC,few,NA,12,TRBV29-1,TRBJ2-5
CASSLLVRRRNSGANVLTF,TGTGCCAGCAGCCTTCTGGTCCGGCGAAGAAACTCTGGGGCCAACGTCCTGACTTTC,NA,NA,19,TRBV5-6,TRBJ2-6
CATGRTSPYNEQFF,TGTGCCACAGGAAGGACTAGCCCTTACAACGAGCAGTTCTTC,NA,TRBD2,14,TRBV7-2,TRBJ2-1
CASSLGDRALGTYEQYF,TGTGCCAGCAGCTTAGGTGATAGGGCTCTAGGGACCTACGAGCAGTACTTC,few,NA,17,TRBV11-2,TRBJ2-7
CASRAGLSNTEAFF,TGTGCCAGCAGAGCGGGACTTTCGAACACTGAAGCTTTCTTT,NA,NA,14,TRBV7-9,TRBJ1-1
CASSLVDRVDTEAFF,TGTGCCAGCAGCTTAGTAGACAGGGTAGACACTGAAGCTTTCTTT,NA,TRBD1,15,TRBV7-9,TRBJ1-1